This T cell receptor beta chain stems from a study of cytomegalovirus exposure and HLA in healthy donors. The PCR contained 60 Vbeta and 13 Jbeta primers. Profiled with immunoSEQ multiplex PCR; TCRdb holds only in-frame clones, not every one. The table records fewer than 200,000 clones, roughly 73% of them present only once. Trimming took off 0 bases at V and 8 bases at J, with 14 bases between the two ends. This CDR3 contains 14 residues. Germline-derived CDR1 and CDR2 are SGHRS and YFSETQ. The origin of this receptor is a male donor in good health and CMV-seronegative. The J gene is TRBJ1-2, the V gene TRBV5-1; D uncertain. The specimen was PBMCs. Here the CDR3 DNA reads TGCGCCAGCAGCTTGGCAGGCTTTTCAGAAGGCTACACCTTC. Protein product: CASSLAGFSEGYTF.